The clone carrying this T cell receptor (beta chain) was picked up many times. Its antigen is undetermined. What was amplified from RNA transcripts were TCR beta CDR3 regions. RT-PCR in the first round (using the HTBI primer set) targeted the TCR CDR3. TCRdb processed the multiplex PCR reads anew with MiXCR; each CDR3 protein has one entry. The data show 500,000 to 600,000 distinct CDR3 sequences, 46% seen once. This entry comes from a study of T cells in Graves' hyperthyroidism and ophthalmopathy. Points from the study as a whole: In the analysis, a 13 V-J model separated ophthalmopathy from stable hyperthyroidism.

The sequencing input was peripheral blood or thyroid tissue (not recorded which). This clonotype was sampled from a woman between 18 and 30 years old with Graves' hyperthyroidism.

The CDR3 is CASSSGAQQRTGELFF. The DNA of the CDR3 is TGTGCCAGCAGCTCAGGGGCCCAGCAGAGGACCGGGGAGCTGTTTTTT. The chain links TRBV7-9 to TRBJ2-2; possibly TRBD1 for D (6 bases). Germline V lookup: CDR1 SEHNR, CDR2 FQNEAQ (reference sequence). The CDR3 runs to 16 residues. V was shortened by 4 bases and J by 5 bases, with 17 bases between the two germline ends.